Listed here are 9 T cell receptor beta chains from one sample, sequenced in a study of graft-versus-host responses after intestinal transplantation (dated by TCRdb to about 2021). Intraepithelial and lamina propria lymphocytes were isolated from graft specimens using dithiothreitol, EDTA incubations and collagenase D digestion. The library relied on the immunoSEQ multiplex PCR assay. Held by TCRdb, this immuneACCESS table contains in-frame sequences only and omits some clones. Under half of the omission traces to an unresolved V gene where checked; the cause of the rest is unknown. The sample has thousands of clones on record, 60% to 80% of them singletons. Of the sample, around 10% is held by the ten largest clones. The sample here was ileum tissue, taken approximately 5 and 7 days after intestinal transplantation. The receptors were sampled from a human patient who received an intestinal transplant, so some T cells may come from the graft donor.

This chain joins TRBV14 and TRBJ1-5; possibly TRBD1 for D (5 bases). V lost 0 bases to trimming and J lost 5 bases, with 17 bases between them. There are 17 residues in the CDR3. Germline CDR1 and CDR2: SGHDN and FVKESK. In DNA, the CDR3 is TGTGCCAGCAGCCAAGAAAAGGGGCAGGGAAGGGATCAGCCCCAGCATTTT. Amino acid sequence: CASSQEKGQGRDQPQHF.

V and J are TRBV11-3 and TRBJ1-2; possibly TRBD1 for D (5 bases). Between the trimmed V and J ends, which lost 1 base and 8 bases, there was a span of 11 bases. The CDR3 totals 13 residues. CDR1 is SGHNT, CDR2 YENEEA, per germline. The CDR3 sequence is CASSLVRGDGYTF. The CDR3 region has the DNA TGTGCCAGCAGCTTAGTTCGTGGGGACGGCTACACCTTC.

The V call is TRBV4-3, the J call TRBJ2-1, with TRBD1 matching 7 bases. This CDR3 contains 16 residues. Germline V lookup: CDR1 LGHNA, CDR2 YSLEER. J was trimmed by 6 bases and V by 0 bases; bases with no gene match: 8. In DNA form, the CDR3 reads TGCGCCAGCAGCCAAGACTGGGGGACAGCCCCCAATGAGCAGTTCTTC. It codes for CASSQDWGTAPNEQFF.

This clone has a single count. The chain recombines TRBV19 with TRBJ2-4; D is uncertain. V dropped 5 bases and J dropped 2 bases, with 13 bases sitting between them. Germline CDR1 is LNHDA and CDR2 is SQIVND (reference sequence). The CDR3 contains 15 residues. The CDR3 sequence is CASSFRSDTKNIQYF. In DNA form, the CDR3 reads TGTGCCAGTAGTTTCAGATCCGATACCAAAAACATTCAGTACTTC. The complete variable domain, with remaining parts taken from reference TRBV19 and TRBJ2-4, reads DGGITQSPKYLFRKEGQNVTLSCEQNLNHDAMYWYRQDPGQGLRLIYYSQIVNDFQKGDIAEGYSVSREKKESFPLTVTSAQKNPTAFYLCASSFRSDTKNIQYFGAGTRLSVL.

A single count supports this clone. CDR3 loop: CASSLDPFEQYF. DNA of the CDR3: TGCGCCAGCAGCTTGGATCCGTTCGAGCAGTACTTC. V usage is TRBV5-1 and J usage is TRBJ2-7; D is ambiguous. Germline V lookup: CDR1 SGHRS, CDR2 YFSETQ. This CDR3 spans 12 amino acids. Trimming pared 0 bases from V and 6 bases from J, leaving 7 bases between.

This clone was counted once. The chain combines TRBV5-1 with TRBJ2-7; D might be TRBD2 (6 bases). The germline V and J ends were trimmed by 0 bases and 5 bases, with 15 bases remaining between them. This CDR3 region has 15 residues. Germline CDR1 and CDR2: SGHRS and YFSETQ. Here the CDR3 DNA reads TGCGCCAGCAGCTTGGCTAGCGACCGACCTAACGAGCAGTACTTC. Protein product: CASSLASDRPNEQYF.

J is TRBJ1-1 and V is TRBV6-1; D not certain. Germline-derived CDR1 and CDR2 are MNHNS and SASEGT. The CDR3 consists of 15 residues. V shed 2 bases and J shed 0 bases, with 10 bases lying between them. In DNA form, the CDR3 reads TGTGCCAGCAGTGAATTTATCCAAATGAACACTGAAGCTTTCTTT. This sequence encodes CASSEFIQMNTEAFF.

The gene calls are TRBV29-1 and TRBJ2-7; the match to TRBD2 covers 11 bases. The J segment lost 1 base and the V segment lost 6 bases, leaving 5 bases of the junction unmatched. This CDR3 has 14 residues. Germline loops: CDR1 SQVTM, CDR2 ANQGSEA. CDR3 loop: CSVAGTSGSYEQYF. In DNA form, the CDR3 reads TGCAGCGTCGCCGGGACTAGCGGTTCCTACGAGCAGTACTTC.

Here the CDR3 reads CSAGQGGGYTF. CDR3 sequence (DNA): TGCAGCGCTGGACAGGGGGGAGGCTACACCTTC. The J gene is TRBJ1-2, the V gene TRBV29-1; 10 bases map to TRBD1. Germline values: CDR1 SQVTM, CDR2 ANQGSEA. V was pared by 7 bases and J by 8 bases, with 4 bases of the junction left unmatched. The CDR3 has 11 amino acids.